A selection of T cell receptor beta chains follows, all from one sample in a study of blood T cell repertoires in COVID-19. Profiling relied on immunoSEQ multiplex PCR, and the TCRdb table lists in-frame clones only, not all of them. Among a few hundred thousand clones, about four fifths were seen once, and the ten largest hold about 5.4%. Sequenced material: PBMCs or T cells enriched from blood (not recorded which). The source of these receptors is a woman in her forties or fifties who had recovered from COVID-19. The CDR3 runs from the conserved cysteine through the conserved F or W. Each record gives: V gene, J gene, D gene, clone size, CDR3 DNA, CDR3 protein. The D gene is left open where the match is weak. Size is omitted from some rows. Given values are once, few, many or a class for expanded clones.

V: TRBV7-9; J: TRBJ1-4; D: TRBD1; size: -; DNA: TGTGCCAGCAGCTTAGCGGTGGACAGGTTGAATGAAAAACTGTTTTTT; CDR3: CASSLAVDRLNEKLFF
V: TRBV3-1/TRBV3-2; J: TRBJ1-6; D: -; size: -; DNA: TGTGCCAGCAGTTACGGACAGAAAAAGAGCTCCTATAATTCACCCCTCCACTTT; CDR3: CASSYGQKKSSYNSPLHF
V: TRBV28; J: TRBJ1-2; D: TRBD1; size: -; DNA: TGTGCCAGCACCAAACAGGGGAAGGGCTACACCTTC; CDR3: CASTKQGKGYTF
V: TRBV7-9; J: TRBJ1-2; D: -; size: -; DNA: TGTGCCAGCAGCTTAGTACCTATAGCTAACTATGGCTACACCTTC; CDR3: CASSLVPIANYGYTF
V: TRBV6-6; J: TRBJ2-7; D: TRBD2; size: -; DNA: TGTGCCAGCTCTAGGGGCGGGGGGGTAAGTTCCTACGAGCAGTACTTC; CDR3: CASSRGGGVSSYEQYF
V: TRBV4-2; J: TRBJ2-7; D: -; size: -; DNA: TGTGCCAGCAGCCAAGAGATCGCCGGGGAGCAGTACTTC; CDR3: CASSQEIAGEQYF
V: TRBV11-2; J: TRBJ2-2; D: -; size: few; DNA: TGTGCCAGCCCAGACATGACAGGAGCGAACACCGGGGAGCTGTTTTTT; CDR3: CASPDMTGANTGELFF
V: TRBV15; J: TRBJ1-1; D: -; size: -; DNA: TGTGCCACCAGCAGGATTGGCGCCTCCCCGGGGACTGAAGCTTTCTTT; CDR3: CATSRIGASPGTEAFF
V: TRBV5-8; J: TRBJ2-1; D: TRBD2; size: -; DNA: TGTGCCAGCAGCATAGCGGGAGCCCACAATGAGCAGTTCTTC; CDR3: CASSIAGAHNEQFF
V: TRBV5-1; J: TRBJ2-7; D: -; size: -; DNA: TGCGCCAGCAGCCTTGGTGGCGGTTTCCATAGCTCCTACGAGCAGTACTTC; CDR3: CASSLGGGFHSSYEQYF
V: TRBV3-1/TRBV3-2; J: TRBJ1-1; D: -; size: -; DNA: TGTGCCAGCAGCCAATGGGGGCCGGGTGAAGCTTTCTTT; CDR3: CASSQWGPGEAFF
V: TRBV4-2; J: TRBJ1-2; D: -; size: -; DNA: TGTGCCAGCAGCCAAGGTTTGACTACGGGAAAAACCCTCTCTGGCTACACCTTC; CDR3: CASSQGLTTGKTLSGYTF
V: TRBV7-3; J: TRBJ2-1; D: -; size: -; DNA: TGTGCCAGCAGCTTAATCCAGTACAATGAGCAGTTCTTC; CDR3: CASSLIQYNEQFF
V: TRBV7-9; J: TRBJ1-2; D: -; size: -; DNA: TGTGCCAGCAGCCCGAGGAGAGGGGGAGTCAACTATGGCTACACCTTC; CDR3: CASSPRRGGVNYGYTF
V: TRBV15; J: TRBJ2-7; D: -; size: -; DNA: TGTGCCACCAGCAGAGACACAGGGTCCTACGAGCAGTACTTC; CDR3: CATSRDTGSYEQYF
V: TRBV5-1; J: TRBJ2-7; D: TRBD1; size: once; DNA: TGCGCCAGCAGCTTGGGACAGGGGAGTAGCTACGAGCAGTACTTC; CDR3: CASSLGQGSSYEQYF
V: TRBV24-1; J: TRBJ2-5; D: TRBD2; size: -; DNA: TGTGCCACCAGTGATCCGACTAGCGGGGGGGCCGAGACCCAGTACTTC; CDR3: CATSDPTSGGAETQYF
V: TRBV7-2; J: TRBJ1-6; D: -; size: once; DNA: TGTGCCAGCAGCCCACGCTATTGGGGCCAATATAATTCACCCCTCCACTTT; CDR3: CASSPRYWGQYNSPLHF
V: TRBV5-4; J: TRBJ2-6; D: -; size: once; DNA: TGTGCCAGCAGCCCAAAATCTAGTCCCTCTGGGGCCAACGTCCTGACTTTC; CDR3: CASSPKSSPSGANVLTF
V: TRBV5-1; J: TRBJ2-1; D: -; size: -; DNA: TGCGCCAGCAGCTTAGGGGCAGAGTACAATGAGCAGTTCTTC; CDR3: CASSLGAEYNEQFF
V: TRBV6-5; J: TRBJ1-4; D: TRBD1; size: -; DNA: TGTGCCAGCAGTCCCGGACAGGGAACGGATACGAAACTGTTTTTT; CDR3: CASSPGQGTDTKLFF
V: TRBV7-9; J: TRBJ2-1; D: TRBD2; size: -; DNA: TGTGCCAGCAGCTCAGCGGGGAGCGGTTACAATGAGCAGTTCTTC; CDR3: CASSSAGSGYNEQFF
V: TRBV7-2; J: TRBJ2-4; D: TRBD1; size: once; DNA: TGTGCCAGCAGCTTAGTCGGACAGGGGGACTTCAAAAACATTCAGTACTTC; CDR3: CASSLVGQGDFKNIQYF
V: TRBV5-8; J: TRBJ1-3; D: TRBD1; size: -; DNA: TGTGCCAGCAGCTTCCCGGGACAGCGTCCAAGCACCATATATTTT; CDR3: CASSFPGQRPSTIYF
V: TRBV7-2; J: TRBJ2-7; D: TRBD1; size: -; DNA: TGTGCCAGCAGCTTAGCGGGACAGGTAGCCTCCTACGAGCAGTACTTC; CDR3: CASSLAGQVASYEQYF
V: TRBV11-2; J: TRBJ2-5; D: -; size: -; DNA: TGTGCCAGCAGCCCCTATACTGGGGGCGCCCAGGAGACCCAGTACTTC; CDR3: CASSPYTGGAQETQYF
V: TRBV28; J: TRBJ1-2; D: -; size: -; DNA: TGTGCCAGCAGTTCGGAGGCTAGTGGCTACACCTTC; CDR3: CASSSEASGYTF
V: TRBV5-1; J: TRBJ1-6; D: TRBD1; size: -; DNA: TGCGCCAGCAGCTTGGGGACAGGAGTGGGAGGAAATTCACCCCTCCACTTT; CDR3: CASSLGTGVGGNSPLHF
V: TRBV6-1; J: TRBJ1-1; D: TRBD1; size: -; DNA: TGTGCCAGCAGTGAATGGGACAGGGGGACCCCCCCCGGCACTGAAGCTTTCTTT; CDR3: CASSEWDRGTPPGTEAFF
V: TRBV7-9; J: TRBJ2-5; D: -; size: once; DNA: TGTGCCAGCAGCACTACCGTCCGGGGAGAGACCCAGTACTTC; CDR3: CASSTTVRGETQYF
V: TRBV28; J: TRBJ2-1; D: TRBD2; size: -; DNA: TGTGCCAGCAGTTCGGCTAGCGGGAGTTCCTACAATGAGCAGTTCTTC; CDR3: CASSSASGSSYNEQFF
V: TRBV14; J: TRBJ2-3; D: -; size: -; DNA: TGTGCCAGCAGCCCTTACAGTAGTAGTTCAGATACGCAGTATTTT; CDR3: CASSPYSSSSDTQYF
V: TRBV5-4; J: TRBJ2-3; D: TRBD2; size: -; DNA: TGTGCCAGCAGCTTGGAGTTAGCGGGAGCGGGAGATACGCAGTATTTT; CDR3: CASSLELAGAGDTQYF
V: TRBV6-5; J: TRBJ2-1; D: -; size: -; DNA: TGTGCCAGCAGCGAGAGGTACAATGAGCAGTTCTTC; CDR3: CASSERYNEQFF
V: TRBV3-1/TRBV3-2; J: TRBJ2-5; D: -; size: -; DNA: TGTGCCAGCAGCCAAGGACTGCAAGAGACCCAGTACTTC; CDR3: CASSQGLQETQYF
V: TRBV9; J: TRBJ1-2; D: TRBD1; size: -; DNA: TGTGCCAGCAGCGTAGCAAGGACAGGGGTCTACTATGGCTACACCTTC; CDR3: CASSVARTGVYYGYTF
V: TRBV19; J: TRBJ1-5; D: TRBD1; size: -; DNA: TGTGCCAGTAGACCGAATTCTAAGGGGGCCCCCCTGTGGCCCCAGCATTTT; CDR3: CASRPNSKGAPLWPQHF
V: TRBV3-1/TRBV3-2; J: TRBJ2-1; D: TRBD2; size: -; DNA: TGTGCCAGCAGCCTCATGCACGGGGGGGGAGGAAATGAGCAGTTCTTC; CDR3: CASSLMHGGGGNEQFF
V: TRBV9; J: TRBJ1-5; D: -; size: -; DNA: TGTGCCAGCAGCCCCCGGGGGGATAGCAATCAGCCCCAGCATTTT; CDR3: CASSPRGDSNQPQHF
V: TRBV19; J: TRBJ1-5; D: -; size: -; DNA: TGTGCCAGTAGTATAGCCGGTTGGAGCAATCAGCCCCAGCATTTT; CDR3: CASSIAGWSNQPQHF
V: TRBV28; J: TRBJ2-1; D: -; size: once; DNA: TGTGCCAGCACCTCAAGAGTCCTCGGACTCAATGAGCAGTTCTTC; CDR3: CASTSRVLGLNEQFF
V: TRBV25-1; J: TRBJ1-1; D: -; size: -; DNA: TGTGCCAGTCAGGGGCTGGGGAACACTGAAGCTTTCTTT; CDR3: CASQGLGNTEAFF
V: TRBV30; J: TRBJ1-2; D: -; size: -; DNA: TGTGCCTGGAAGGAGGGTAGGGCTGGCTACACCTTC; CDR3: CAWKEGRAGYTF
V: TRBV18; J: TRBJ2-2; D: TRBD1; size: -; DNA: TGTGCCAGCTCGGAAGGACAGGGGGCTTCAGCCGGGGAGCTGTTTTTT; CDR3: CASSEGQGASAGELFF
V: TRBV2; J: TRBJ2-3; D: TRBD2; size: -; DNA: TGTGCCGGGGACGATGCGGGGGGGCAAGGAGATACGCAGTATTTT; CDR3: CAGDDAGGQGDTQYF
V: TRBV6-5; J: TRBJ1-1; D: -; size: -; DNA: TGTGCCAGCAGTTACTCGGTTCCGGGGAATGAAGCTTTCTTT; CDR3: CASSYSVPGNEAFF
V: TRBV7-9; J: TRBJ1-2; D: -; size: -; DNA: TGTGCCAGCAGCTTAGAAGTGACTGGCGCTAGCTACACCTTC; CDR3: CASSLEVTGASYTF
V: TRBV30; J: TRBJ2-7; D: -; size: -; DNA: TGTGCCTGGAGTGCTACTACCTACGAGCAGTACTTC; CDR3: CAWSATTYEQYF
V: TRBV3-1/TRBV3-2; J: TRBJ1-2; D: TRBD1; size: -; DNA: TGTGCCAGCAGCCCAACAGGGGGCTTTGGCTACACCTTC; CDR3: CASSPTGGFGYTF